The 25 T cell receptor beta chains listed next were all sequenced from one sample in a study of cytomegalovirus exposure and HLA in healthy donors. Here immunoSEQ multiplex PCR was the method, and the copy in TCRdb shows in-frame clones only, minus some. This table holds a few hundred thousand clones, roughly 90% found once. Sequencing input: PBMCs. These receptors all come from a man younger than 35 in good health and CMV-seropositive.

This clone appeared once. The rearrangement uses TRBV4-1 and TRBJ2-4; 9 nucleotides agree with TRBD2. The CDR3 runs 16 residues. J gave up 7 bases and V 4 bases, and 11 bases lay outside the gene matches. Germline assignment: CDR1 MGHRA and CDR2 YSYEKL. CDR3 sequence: CASSRPGAGGGNIQYF. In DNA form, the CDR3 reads TGCGCCAGCAGCCGACCCGGGGCGGGAGGGGGGAACATTCAGTACTTC.

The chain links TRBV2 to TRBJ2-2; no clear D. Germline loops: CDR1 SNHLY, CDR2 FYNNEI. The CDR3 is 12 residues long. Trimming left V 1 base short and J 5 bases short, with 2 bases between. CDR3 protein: CASSEGTGELFF. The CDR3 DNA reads TGTGCCAGCAGTGAAGGGACCGGGGAGCTGTTTTTT.

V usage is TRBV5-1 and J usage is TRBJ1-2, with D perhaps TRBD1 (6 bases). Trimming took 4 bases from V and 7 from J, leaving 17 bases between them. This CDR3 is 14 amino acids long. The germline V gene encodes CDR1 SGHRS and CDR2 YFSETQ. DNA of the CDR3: TGCGCCAGCAGCCCCGGGGGGGCGGATAGTGGCTACACCTTC. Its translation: CASSPGGADSGYTF.

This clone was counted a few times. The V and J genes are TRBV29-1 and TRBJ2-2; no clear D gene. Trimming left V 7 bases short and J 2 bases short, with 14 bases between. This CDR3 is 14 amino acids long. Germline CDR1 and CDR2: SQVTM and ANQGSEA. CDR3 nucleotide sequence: TGCAGCGCCGAGGCCAGTCTTAACACCGGGGAGCTGTTTTTT. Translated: CSAEASLNTGELFF.

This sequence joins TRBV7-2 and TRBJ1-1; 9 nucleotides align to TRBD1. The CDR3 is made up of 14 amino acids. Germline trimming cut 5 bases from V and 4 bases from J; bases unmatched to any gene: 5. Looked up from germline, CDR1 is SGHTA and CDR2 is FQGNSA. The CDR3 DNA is TGTGCCAGCAGCCCTCGGACAGGGGTCACTGAAGCTTTCTTT. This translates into CASSPRTGVTEAFF.

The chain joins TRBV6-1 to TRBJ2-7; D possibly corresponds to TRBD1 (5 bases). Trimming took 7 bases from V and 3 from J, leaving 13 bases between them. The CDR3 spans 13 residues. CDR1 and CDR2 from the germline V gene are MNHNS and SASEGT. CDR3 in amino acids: CASKGRALYEQYF. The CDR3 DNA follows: TGTGCCAGCAAGGGCAGGGCGCTCTACGAGCAGTACTTC.

CDR3 sequence (DNA): TGTGCCAGCAGTTTATTCCGGGACAGGGGGCATGGCTACACCTTC. Amino acids: CASSLFRDRGHGYTF. The V call is TRBV28, the J call TRBJ1-2, with 12 bases lining up with TRBD1. This CDR3 has 15 residues. Trimming at V came to 1 base and at J to 6 bases, leaving 3 bases not matched to a gene. Per germline, CDR1 MDHEN and CDR2 SYDVKM.

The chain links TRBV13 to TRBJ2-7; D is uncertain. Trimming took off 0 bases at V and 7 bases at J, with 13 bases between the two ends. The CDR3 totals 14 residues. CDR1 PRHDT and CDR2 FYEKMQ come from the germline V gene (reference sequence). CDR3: CASSLGATKGEQYF. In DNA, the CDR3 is TGTGCCAGCAGCTTAGGGGCCACCAAGGGAGAGCAGTACTTC.

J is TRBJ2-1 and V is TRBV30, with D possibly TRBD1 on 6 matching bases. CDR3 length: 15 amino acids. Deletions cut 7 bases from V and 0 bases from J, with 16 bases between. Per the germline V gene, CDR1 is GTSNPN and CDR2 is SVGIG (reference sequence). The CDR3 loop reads CASGEHPGSYNEQFF. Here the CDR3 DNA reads TGTGCCTCAGGGGAGCACCCGGGCTCCTACAATGAGCAGTTCTTC. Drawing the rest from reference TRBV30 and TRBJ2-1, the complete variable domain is SQTIHQWPATLVQPVGSPLSLECTVEGTSNPNLYWYRQAAGRGLQLLFYSVGIGQISSEVPQNLSASRPQDRQFILSSKKLLLSDSGFYLCASGEHPGSYNEQFFGPGTRLTVL.

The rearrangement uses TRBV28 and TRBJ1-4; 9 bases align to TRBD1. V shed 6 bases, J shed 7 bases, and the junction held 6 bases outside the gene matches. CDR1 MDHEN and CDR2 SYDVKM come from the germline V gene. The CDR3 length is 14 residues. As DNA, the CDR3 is TGTGCCAGCAGGTGGACAGGGGAAGGTGAAAAACTGTTTTTT. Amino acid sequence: CASRWTGEGEKLFF.

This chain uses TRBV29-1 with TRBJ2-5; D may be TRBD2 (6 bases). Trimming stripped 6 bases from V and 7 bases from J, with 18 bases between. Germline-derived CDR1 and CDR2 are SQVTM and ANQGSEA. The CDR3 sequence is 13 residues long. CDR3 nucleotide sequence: TGCAGCGTGGGGGACTCTGGGGCTACGACCCAGTACTTC. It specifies CSVGDSGATTQYF.

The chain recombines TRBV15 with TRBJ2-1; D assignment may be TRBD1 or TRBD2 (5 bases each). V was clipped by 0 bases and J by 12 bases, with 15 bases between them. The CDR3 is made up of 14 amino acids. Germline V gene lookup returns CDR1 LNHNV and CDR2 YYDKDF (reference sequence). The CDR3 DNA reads TGTGCCACCAGCAGAGATCGGGACCCCCGGGTGCAGTTCTTC. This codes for CATSRDRDPRVQFF.

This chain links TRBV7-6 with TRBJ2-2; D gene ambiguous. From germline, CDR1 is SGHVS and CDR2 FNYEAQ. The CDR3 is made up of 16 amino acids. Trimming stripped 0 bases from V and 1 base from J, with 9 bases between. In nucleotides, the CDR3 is TGTGCCAGCAGCTTAGCGATTCTAAAGAACACCGGGGAGCTGTTTTTT. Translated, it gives CASSLAILKNTGELFF.

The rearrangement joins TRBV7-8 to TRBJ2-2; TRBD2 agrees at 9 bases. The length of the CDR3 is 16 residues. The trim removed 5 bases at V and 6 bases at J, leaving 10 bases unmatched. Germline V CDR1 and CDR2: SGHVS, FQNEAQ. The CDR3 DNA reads TGTGCCAGCAGCCGTCTAGCGGGAATGTACTCCGGGGAGCTGTTTTTT. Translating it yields CASSRLAGMYSGELFF.

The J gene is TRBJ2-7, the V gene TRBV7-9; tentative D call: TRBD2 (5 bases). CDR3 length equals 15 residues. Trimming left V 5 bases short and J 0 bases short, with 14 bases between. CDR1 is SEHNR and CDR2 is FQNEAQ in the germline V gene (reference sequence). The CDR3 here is CASSLLVGSSYEQYF. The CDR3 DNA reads TGTGCCAGCAGCCTCCTGGTAGGGAGCTCCTACGAGCAGTACTTC.

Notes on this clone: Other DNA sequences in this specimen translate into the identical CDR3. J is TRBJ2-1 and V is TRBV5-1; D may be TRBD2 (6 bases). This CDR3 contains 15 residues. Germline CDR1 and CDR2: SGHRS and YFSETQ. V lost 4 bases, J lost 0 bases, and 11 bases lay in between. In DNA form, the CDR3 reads TGCGCCAGCAGCGGGGGACTCGCCTCCTACAATGAGCAGTTCTTC. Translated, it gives CASSGGLASYNEQFF.

CDR3 sequence: CAWSVLFRGAYEQYF. The CDR3 coding sequence is TGTGCCTGGAGTGTACTCTTCAGGGGCGCCTACGAGCAGTACTTC. The J gene is TRBJ2-7, the V gene TRBV30; D might be TRBD1 (6 bases). The CDR3 consists of 15 residues. With 0 bases removed from V and 2 bases from J, the gap between germline ends came to 14 bases. CDR1 and CDR2 from the germline V gene are GTSNPN and SVGIG (reference sequence). The whole variable domain, filled in from reference TRBV30 and TRBJ2-7, reads SQTIHQWPATLVQPVGSPLSLECTVEGTSNPNLYWYRQAAGRGLQLLFYSVGIGQISSEVPQNLSASRPQDRQFILSSKKLLLSDSGFYLCAWSVLFRGAYEQYFGPGTRLTVT.

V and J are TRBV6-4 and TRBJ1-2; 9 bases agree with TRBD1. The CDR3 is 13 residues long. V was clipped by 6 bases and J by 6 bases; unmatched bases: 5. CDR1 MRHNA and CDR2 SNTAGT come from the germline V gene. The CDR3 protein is CASRGRQGDGYTF. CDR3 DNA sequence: TGTGCCAGCAGGGGAAGACAGGGGGATGGCTACACCTTC.

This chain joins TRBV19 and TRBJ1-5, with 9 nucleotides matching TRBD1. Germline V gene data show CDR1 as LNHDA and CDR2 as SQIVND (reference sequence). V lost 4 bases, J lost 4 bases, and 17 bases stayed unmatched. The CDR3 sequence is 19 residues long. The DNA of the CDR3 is TGTGCCAGTAGTAAATACGACATCACCGGGACAGGGAGAAATCAGCCCCAGCATTTT. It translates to CASSKYDITGTGRNQPQHF.

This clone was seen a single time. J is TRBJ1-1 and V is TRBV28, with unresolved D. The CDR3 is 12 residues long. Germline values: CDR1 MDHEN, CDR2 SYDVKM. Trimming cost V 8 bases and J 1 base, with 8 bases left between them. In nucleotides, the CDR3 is TGTGCCAGCGCGGAGGAGAACACTGAAGCTTTCTTT. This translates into CASAEENTEAFF.

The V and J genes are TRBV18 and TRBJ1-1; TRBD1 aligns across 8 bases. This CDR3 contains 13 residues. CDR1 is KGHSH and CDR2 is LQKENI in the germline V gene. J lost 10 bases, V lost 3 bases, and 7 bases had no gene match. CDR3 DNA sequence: TGTGCCAGCTCACCGGACAGGGTCTATGGAGCTTTCTTT. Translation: CASSPDRVYGAFF.

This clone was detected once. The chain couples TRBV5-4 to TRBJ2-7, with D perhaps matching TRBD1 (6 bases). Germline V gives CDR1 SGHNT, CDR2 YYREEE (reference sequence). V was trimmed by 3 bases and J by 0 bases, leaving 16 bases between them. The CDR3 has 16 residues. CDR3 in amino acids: CASSSAGQGFSYEQYF. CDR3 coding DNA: TGTGCCAGCAGCTCTGCAGGGCAGGGGTTCTCCTACGAGCAGTACTTC.

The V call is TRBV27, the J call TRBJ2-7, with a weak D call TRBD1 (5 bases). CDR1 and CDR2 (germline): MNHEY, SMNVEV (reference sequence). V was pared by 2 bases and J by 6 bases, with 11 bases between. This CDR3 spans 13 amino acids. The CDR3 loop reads CASSLQGAGEQYF. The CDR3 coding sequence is TGTGCCAGCAGTTTACAGGGTGCTGGCGAGCAGTACTTC.

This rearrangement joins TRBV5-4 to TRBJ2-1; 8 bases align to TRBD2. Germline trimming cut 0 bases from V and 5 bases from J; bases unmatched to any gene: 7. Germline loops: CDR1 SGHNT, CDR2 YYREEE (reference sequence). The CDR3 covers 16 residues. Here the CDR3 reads CASSLGLGTRDNEQFF. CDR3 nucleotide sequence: TGTGCCAGCAGCTTGGGGTTAGGGACTAGGGACAATGAGCAGTTCTTC.

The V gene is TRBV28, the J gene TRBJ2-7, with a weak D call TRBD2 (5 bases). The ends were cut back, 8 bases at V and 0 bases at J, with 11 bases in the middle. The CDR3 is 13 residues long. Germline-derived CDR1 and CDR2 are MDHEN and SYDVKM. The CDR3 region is CASRRGISYEQYF. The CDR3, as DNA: TGTGCCAGCCGTAGAGGGATCTCCTACGAGCAGTACTTC.